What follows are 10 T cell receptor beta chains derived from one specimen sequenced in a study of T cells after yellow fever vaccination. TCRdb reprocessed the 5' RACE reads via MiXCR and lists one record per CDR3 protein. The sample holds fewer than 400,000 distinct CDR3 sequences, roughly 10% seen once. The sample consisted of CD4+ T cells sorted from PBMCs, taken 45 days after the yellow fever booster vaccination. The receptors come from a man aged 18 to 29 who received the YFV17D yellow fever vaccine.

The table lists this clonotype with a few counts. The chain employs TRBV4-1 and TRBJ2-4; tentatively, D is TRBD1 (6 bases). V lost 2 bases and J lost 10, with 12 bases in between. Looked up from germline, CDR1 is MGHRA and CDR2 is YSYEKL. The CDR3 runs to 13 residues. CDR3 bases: TGCGCCAGCAGCCAAAGAGAGCAGGGGATTCAGTACTTC. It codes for CASSQREQGIQYF.

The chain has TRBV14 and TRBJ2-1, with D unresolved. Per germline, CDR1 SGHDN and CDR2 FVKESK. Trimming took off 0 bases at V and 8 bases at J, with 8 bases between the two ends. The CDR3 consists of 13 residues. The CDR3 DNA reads TGTGCCAGCAGCCAAGACGTATCTTATGAGCAGTTCTTC. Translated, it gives CASSQDVSYEQFF.

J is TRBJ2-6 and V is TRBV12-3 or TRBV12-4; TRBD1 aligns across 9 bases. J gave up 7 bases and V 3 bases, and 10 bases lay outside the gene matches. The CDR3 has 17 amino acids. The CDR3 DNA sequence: TGTGCCAGCAGTTTTGGGACAGGGACGGTACGAGCCAACGTCCTGACTTTC. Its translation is CASSFGTGTVRANVLTF.

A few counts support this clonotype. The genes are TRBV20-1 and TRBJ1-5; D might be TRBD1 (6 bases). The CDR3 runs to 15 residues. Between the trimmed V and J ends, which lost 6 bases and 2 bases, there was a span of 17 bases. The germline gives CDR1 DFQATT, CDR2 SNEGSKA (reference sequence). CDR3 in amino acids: CSAHTGNSGNQPQHF. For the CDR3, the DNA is TGCAGTGCGCATACAGGGAATTCTGGCAATCAGCCCCAGCATTTT.

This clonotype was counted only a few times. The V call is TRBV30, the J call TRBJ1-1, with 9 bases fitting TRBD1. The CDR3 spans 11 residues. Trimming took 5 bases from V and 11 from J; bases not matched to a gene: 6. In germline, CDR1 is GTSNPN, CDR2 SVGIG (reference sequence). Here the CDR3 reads CAWGQGMSAFF. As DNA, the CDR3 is TGTGCCTGGGGACAGGGGATGAGTGCTTTCTTT.

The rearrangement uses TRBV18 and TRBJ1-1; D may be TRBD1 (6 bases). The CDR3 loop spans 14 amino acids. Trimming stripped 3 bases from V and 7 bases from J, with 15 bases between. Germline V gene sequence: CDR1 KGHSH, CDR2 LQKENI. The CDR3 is CASSPTGEIGEAFF. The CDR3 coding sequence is TGTGCCAGCTCACCGACAGGAGAGATAGGTGAAGCTTTCTTT.

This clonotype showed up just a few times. The CDR3 protein is CAISGTPGDTEAFF. The CDR3 region has the DNA TGTGCCATCAGTGGGACCCCGGGGGACACTGAAGCTTTCTTT. The rearrangement joins TRBV10-3 to TRBJ1-1, with a possible D match to TRBD1 (5 bases). The CDR3 is 14 amino acids. V was clipped by 4 bases and J by 3 bases, with 12 bases between them. Looked up from germline, CDR1 is ENHRY and CDR2 is SYGVKD.

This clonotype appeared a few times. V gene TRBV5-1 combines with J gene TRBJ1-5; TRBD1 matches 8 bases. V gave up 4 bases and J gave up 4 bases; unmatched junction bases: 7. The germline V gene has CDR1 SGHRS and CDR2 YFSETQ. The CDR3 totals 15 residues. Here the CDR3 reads CASSASGGRNQPQHF. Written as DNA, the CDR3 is TGCGCCAGCAGCGCGTCAGGGGGCCGGAATCAGCCCCAGCATTTT. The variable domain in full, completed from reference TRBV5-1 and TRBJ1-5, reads KAGVTQTPRYLIKTRGQQVTLSCSPISGHRSVSWYQQTPGQGLQFLFEYFSETQRNKGNFPGRFSGRQFSNSRSEMNVSTLELGDSALYLCASSASGGRNQPQHFGDGTRLSIL.

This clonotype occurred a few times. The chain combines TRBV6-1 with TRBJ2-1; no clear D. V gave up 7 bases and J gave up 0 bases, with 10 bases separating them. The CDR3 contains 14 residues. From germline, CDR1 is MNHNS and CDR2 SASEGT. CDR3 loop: CASTLRSSYNEQFF. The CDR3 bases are TGTGCCAGCACCTTACGGAGCTCCTACAATGAGCAGTTCTTC.

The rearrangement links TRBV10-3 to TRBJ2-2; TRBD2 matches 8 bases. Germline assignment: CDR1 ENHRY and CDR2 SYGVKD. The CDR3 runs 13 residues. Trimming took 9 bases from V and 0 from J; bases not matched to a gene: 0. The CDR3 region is CAISGANTGELFF. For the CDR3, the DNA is TGTGCCATTAGCGGGGCGAACACCGGGGAGCTGTTTTTT.